These 32 T cell receptor beta chains share one sample of origin, sequenced in a study of monozygotic twins with inflammatory bowel disease. For each CDR3 protein, TCRdb gives one entry from its re-call of the 5' RACE reads, without DNA. The sample spans 300,000 to 400,000 distinct CDR3 sequences; the ten largest clones claim roughly 2%. Sequences were obtained from blood. These receptors came from a human donor with ulcerative colitis or Crohn's disease, or a healthy co-twin of an affected twin (not recorded which).

The rearrangement joins TRBV20-1 to TRBJ2-1; checking the TCRdb D call of TRBD2 is not possible without DNA. There are 15 residues in the CDR3. Germline V lookup: CDR1 DFQATT, CDR2 SNEGSKA (reference sequence). Here the CDR3 reads CSARLSGRANNEQFF.

CDR3 protein: CASSQDVRPSSYNEQFF. V is TRBV3-1 and J is TRBJ2-1; TCRdb selects TRBD1, and the lack of DNA leaves this call unchecked. Germline CDR1 reads LGHDT; CDR2 reads YNNKEL (reference sequence). The length of the CDR3 is 17 residues.

The rearrangement uses TRBV6-6 and TRBJ1-1; the D call of TRBD1 rests on TCRdb alone, since no DNA is present to check it. The CDR3 sequence is 13 residues long. Per the germline V gene, CDR1 is MNHNY and CDR2 is SVGAGI (reference sequence). The CDR3 is CASSQGGGTEAFF.

The V call is TRBV29-1, the J call TRBJ1-2. Germline V gene data show CDR1 as SQVTM and CDR2 as ANQGSEA. The CDR3 extends over 12 amino acids. CDR3 amino acids: CSVNDMYYGYTF. Together with reference TRBV29-1 and TRBJ1-2, the CDR3 gives the full variable domain: SAVISQKPSRDICQRGTSLTIQCQVDSQVTMMFWYRQQPGQSLTLIATANQGSEATYESGFVIDKFPISRPNLTFSTLTVSNMSPEDSSIYLCSVNDMYYGYTFGSGTRLTVV.

The chain joins TRBV10-3 to TRBJ2-1; the D call of TRBD2 rests on TCRdb alone, since no DNA is present to check it. Germline values: CDR1 ENHRY, CDR2 SYGVKD. The CDR3 extends over 16 amino acids. CDR3 sequence reads: CAISEWESSGSDEQFF.

The CDR3: CASSSGLGQGYNEQFF. The J gene is TRBJ2-1, the V gene TRBV5-5; TCRdb selects TRBD1, and the lack of DNA leaves this call unchecked. Germline V CDR1 and CDR2: SGHKS, YYEKEE (reference sequence). The CDR3 has 16 amino acids. Drawing the rest from reference TRBV5-5 and TRBJ2-1, the complete variable domain is DAGVTQSPTHLIKTRGQQVTLRCSPISGHKSVSWYQQVLGQGPQFIFQYYEKEERGRGNFPDRFSARQFPNYSSELNVNALLLGDSALYLCASSSGLGQGYNEQFFGPGTRLTVL.

CDR3 region: CATSRVGQGVAGELFF. The rearrangement links TRBV15 to TRBJ2-2; TCRdb reports TRBD1, a call that lacks DNA to check it against. CDR1 LNHNV and CDR2 YYDKDF come from the germline V gene (reference sequence). CDR3 length: 16 amino acids.

V and J are TRBV20-1 and TRBJ2-7. The germline CDR1 and CDR2 sequences are DFQATT and SNEGSKA (reference sequence). The CDR3 covers 14 residues. CDR3 sequence reads: CSARDLGTHYEQYF.

V gene TRBV4-3 combines with J gene TRBJ2-7; TCRdb's assignment of TRBD1 cannot be checked, as there is no DNA. Germline V gene sequence: CDR1 LGHNA, CDR2 YSLEER. CDR3 size: 17 residues. Here the CDR3 reads CASSHREPGQGFWEQYF.

This rearrangement joins TRBV6-2 or TRBV6-3 to TRBJ1-6. The CDR3 consists of 14 residues. Germline CDR1 is MNHEY and CDR2 is SVGEGT. CDR3 region: CASSYSALNSPLHF.

The chain carries TRBV20-1 and TRBJ2-2; TCRdb designates TRBD2, a call that cannot be tested without DNA. Germline values: CDR1 DFQATT, CDR2 SNEGSKA (reference sequence). The CDR3 spans 14 residues. CDR3 amino acids: CSAFPGSRSGELFF.

The chain couples TRBV9 to TRBJ2-7; the D call from TCRdb, TRBD1, cannot be confirmed without DNA. Germline CDR1 and CDR2: SGDLS and YYNGEE. The CDR3 runs 13 residues. The CDR3 protein is CASSVGQGGEQYF. Filled out from reference TRBV9 and TRBJ2-7, the complete variable domain reads DSGVTQTPKHLITATGQRVTLRCSPRSGDLSVYWYQQSLDQGLQFLIQYYNGEERAKGNILERFSAQQFPDLHSELNLSSLELGDSALYFCASSVGQGGEQYFGPGTRLTVT.

V and J are TRBV5-1 and TRBJ1-1. Germline CDR1 SGHRS, CDR2 YFSETQ. This CDR3 is 13 amino acids long. CDR3 loop: CASSLIENTEAFF.

The chain links TRBV12-3 or TRBV12-4 to TRBJ1-1. CDR3 length: 13 residues. CDR3 protein: CASTMLMNTEAFF.

The CDR3: CASSPRPFMADTQYF. The chain joins TRBV5-6 to TRBJ2-3. Germline assignment: CDR1 SGHDT and CDR2 YYEEEE. This CDR3 spans 15 amino acids.

The chain couples TRBV12-3 or TRBV12-4 to TRBJ2-1. The CDR3 is made up of 12 amino acids. This CDR3 is CASGVLLNEQFF.

J is TRBJ1-3 and V is TRBV5-1. Germline V gene lookup returns CDR1 SGHRS and CDR2 YFSETQ. The CDR3 contains 13 residues. CDR3 sequence reads: CASSLGAENTIYF. Combining the CDR3 with reference TRBV5-1 and TRBJ1-3 gives the whole variable domain KAGVTQTPRYLIKTRGQQVTLSCSPISGHRSVSWYQQTPGQGLQFLFEYFSETQRNKGNFPGRFSGRQFSNSRSEMNVSTLELGDSALYLCASSLGAENTIYFGEGSWLTVV.

The chain's CDR3 is CASSFRDDYLKSTDTQYF. The chain links TRBV12-3 or TRBV12-4 to TRBJ2-3; no DNA is available, so the TRBD1 call from TCRdb remains unchecked. CDR3 length: 18 residues.

This chain connects TRBV6-5 to TRBJ2-3. Germline V lookup: CDR1 MNHEY, CDR2 SVGAGI. The CDR3 loop spans 13 amino acids. The CDR3 here is CASSWRGTDTQYF.

V and J are TRBV7-2 and TRBJ2-3. CDR3 size: 16 residues. Germline CDR1 reads SGHTA; CDR2 reads FQGNSA. CDR3: CASSSHLSQSSDTQYF.

The rearrangement joins TRBV18 to TRBJ2-1. The CDR3 contains 12 residues. Germline lookup yields CDR1 KGHSH and CDR2 LQKENI. CDR3 sequence: CASSPLGNEQFF.

This chain joins TRBV6-5 and TRBJ2-7; without DNA, the TCRdb call of TRBD1 cannot be checked. Germline CDR1 reads MNHEY; CDR2 reads SVGAGI. The CDR3 covers 16 residues. CDR3 loop: CASSNPGGGNSYEQYF.

The chain uses TRBV27 and TRBJ2-7. CDR3 length equals 15 residues. Germline CDR1 is MNHEY and CDR2 is SMNVEV (reference sequence). The chain's CDR3 is CASSPISGRAYEQYF.

The chain combines TRBV20-1 with TRBJ2-1; the TCRdb D gene call, TRBD2, has no DNA to confirm it. CDR1 DFQATT and CDR2 SNEGSKA come from the germline V gene (reference sequence). The CDR3 length is 16 residues. Here the CDR3 reads CSAPSPRTSFYNEQFF.

The V gene is TRBV5-1, the J gene TRBJ1-3. The CDR3 is 13 amino acids. Per germline, CDR1 SGHRS and CDR2 YFSETQ. CDR3 sequence reads: CASSFLLGNTIYF. The full variable domain, in which reference TRBV5-1 and TRBJ1-3 provide the parts outside the CDR3, is KAGVTQTPRYLIKTRGQQVTLSCSPISGHRSVSWYQQTPGQGLQFLFEYFSETQRNKGNFPGRFSGRQFSNSRSEMNVSTLELGDSALYLCASSFLLGNTIYFGEGSWLTVV.

J is TRBJ2-3 and V is TRBV27. CDR3 size: 17 residues. Per the germline V gene, CDR1 is MNHEY and CDR2 is SMNVEV (reference sequence). CDR3 protein: CASSPTFIAPTTDTQYF.

The J gene is TRBJ2-4, the V gene TRBV20-1; TCRdb's D gene call, TRBD2, goes unchecked for lack of DNA. This CDR3 spans 15 amino acids. Germline loops: CDR1 DFQATT, CDR2 SNEGSKA (reference sequence). CDR3: CSAGSGGAAKNIQYF.

The V and J genes are TRBV20-1 and TRBJ2-7; TCRdb's assignment of TRBD1 cannot be checked, as there is no DNA. CDR1 and CDR2 (germline): DFQATT, SNEGSKA (reference sequence). The CDR3 is 14 amino acids. The CDR3 region is CSASRGTPIYEQYF.

This chain links TRBV29-1 with TRBJ1-1. CDR1 is SQVTM and CDR2 is ANQGSEA in the germline V gene. The CDR3 extends over 11 amino acids. The CDR3 sequence: CSARPNTEAFF.

The rearrangement uses TRBV7-9 and TRBJ2-1; the D call from TCRdb, TRBD1, cannot be confirmed without DNA. CDR3 length equals 15 residues. CDR1 and CDR2 (germline): SEHNR, FQNEAQ (reference sequence). CDR3: CASSWGTGGSNEQFF.

The chain has TRBV7-9 and TRBJ2-7; TCRdb outputs TRBD2, but without DNA this stays unchecked. The length of the CDR3 is 12 residues. Per the germline V gene, CDR1 is SEHNR and CDR2 is FQNEAQ (reference sequence). The CDR3 spells CASQGLAVEQYF.

The genes are TRBV6-5 and TRBJ1-1. Germline assignment: CDR1 MNHEY and CDR2 SVGAGI. The length of the CDR3 is 13 residues. CDR3 sequence reads: CASKREENTEAFF.